Given below is one T cell receptor (beta chain) in context. This sample was taken from a study of blood T cell repertoires in COVID-19. About the study: Material from acute and convalescent COVID-19 was sourced from the United States, Italy and Spain. PBMCs, B-cell-depleted T cells, or T cells were the source of the cDNA or gDNA that made up the material.

This table comes from immunoSEQ multiplex PCR, and its TCRdb copy is limited to in-frame clones, with some not included. The sample has some 310,000 clones, more than 75% seen once. The CDR3 has 15 amino acids. Germline assignment: CDR1 SGHRS and CDR2 YFSETQ. Trimming stripped 1 base from V and 3 bases from J, with 12 bases between. This TCR was recovered from a man in his fifties or sixties with active or convalescent COVID-19. The chain links TRBV5-1 to TRBJ2-3, with D hard to call. The sample taken for sequencing was peripheral blood. In DNA, the CDR3 is TGCGCCAGCAGCTTGATGGCGGAAGGTACAGATACGCAGTATTTT. As protein: CASSLMAEGTDTQYF.